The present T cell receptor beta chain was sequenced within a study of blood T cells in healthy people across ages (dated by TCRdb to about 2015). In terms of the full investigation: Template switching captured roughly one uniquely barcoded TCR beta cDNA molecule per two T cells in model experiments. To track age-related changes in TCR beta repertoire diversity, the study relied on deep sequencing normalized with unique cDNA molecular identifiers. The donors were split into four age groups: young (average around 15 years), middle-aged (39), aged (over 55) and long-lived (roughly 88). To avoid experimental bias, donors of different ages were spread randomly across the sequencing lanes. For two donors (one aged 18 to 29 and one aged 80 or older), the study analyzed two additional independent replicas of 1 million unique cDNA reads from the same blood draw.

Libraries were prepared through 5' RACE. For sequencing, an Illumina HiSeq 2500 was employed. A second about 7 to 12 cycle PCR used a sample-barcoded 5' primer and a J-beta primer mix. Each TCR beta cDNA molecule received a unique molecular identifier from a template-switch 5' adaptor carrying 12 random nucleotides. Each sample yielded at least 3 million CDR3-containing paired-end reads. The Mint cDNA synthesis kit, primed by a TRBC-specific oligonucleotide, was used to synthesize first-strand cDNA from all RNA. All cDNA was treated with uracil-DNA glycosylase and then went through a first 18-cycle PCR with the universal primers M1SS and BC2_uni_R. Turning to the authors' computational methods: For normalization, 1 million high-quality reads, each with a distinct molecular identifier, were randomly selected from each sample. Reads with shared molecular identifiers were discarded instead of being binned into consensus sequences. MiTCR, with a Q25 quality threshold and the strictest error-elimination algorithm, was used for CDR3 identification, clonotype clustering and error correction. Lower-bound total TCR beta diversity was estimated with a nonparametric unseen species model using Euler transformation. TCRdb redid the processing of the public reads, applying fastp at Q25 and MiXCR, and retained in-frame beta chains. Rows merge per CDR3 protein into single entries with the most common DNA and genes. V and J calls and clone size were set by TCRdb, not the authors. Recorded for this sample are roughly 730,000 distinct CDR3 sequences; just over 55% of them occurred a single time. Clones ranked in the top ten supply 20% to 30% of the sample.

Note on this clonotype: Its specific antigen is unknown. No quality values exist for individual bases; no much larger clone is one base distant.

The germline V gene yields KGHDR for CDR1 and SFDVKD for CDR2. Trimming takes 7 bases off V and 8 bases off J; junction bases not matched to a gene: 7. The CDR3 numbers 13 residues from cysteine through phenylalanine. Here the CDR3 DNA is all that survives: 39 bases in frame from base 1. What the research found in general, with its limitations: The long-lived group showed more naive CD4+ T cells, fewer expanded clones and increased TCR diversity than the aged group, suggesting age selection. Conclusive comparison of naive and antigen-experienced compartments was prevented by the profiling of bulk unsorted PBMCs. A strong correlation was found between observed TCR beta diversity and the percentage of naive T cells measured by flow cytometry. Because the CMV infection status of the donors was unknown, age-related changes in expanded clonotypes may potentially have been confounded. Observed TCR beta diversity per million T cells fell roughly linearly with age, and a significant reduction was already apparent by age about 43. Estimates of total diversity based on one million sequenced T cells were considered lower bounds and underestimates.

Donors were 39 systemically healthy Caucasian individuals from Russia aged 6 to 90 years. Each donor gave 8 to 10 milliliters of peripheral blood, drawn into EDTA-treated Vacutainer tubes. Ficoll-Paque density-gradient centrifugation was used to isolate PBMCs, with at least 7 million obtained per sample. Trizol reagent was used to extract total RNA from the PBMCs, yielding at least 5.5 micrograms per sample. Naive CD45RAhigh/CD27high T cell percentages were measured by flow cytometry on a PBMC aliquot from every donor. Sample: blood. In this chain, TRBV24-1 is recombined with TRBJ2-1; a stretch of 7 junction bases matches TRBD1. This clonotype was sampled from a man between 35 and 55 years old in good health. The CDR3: CATRPETGDEQFF. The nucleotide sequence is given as TGTGCCACCAGGCCAGAAACAGGGGATGAGCAGTTCTTC.